The 23 T cell receptor beta chains below come from one sample, sequenced in a study of shared clonotypes between healthy human individuals. It was CD45RO-negative cells, positively selected for CCR7, that made up naive CD8 cells, with terminally differentiated effector memory CD45RA+ cells excluded. Repertoires were generated with immunoSEQ multiplex PCR, while TCRdb's copy carries only in-frame clones and drops some. The sample yields around 600,000 clones, roughly 96% seen once. The sequenced sample was naive CD8+ T cells sorted from blood. The receptors here all came from a woman younger than 45 in good health.

V is TRBV7-9 and J is TRBJ2-5, with D hard to call. The CDR3 is 13 residues long. Trimming pared 1 base from V and 3 bases from J, leaving 6 bases between. CDR1 is SEHNR and CDR2 is FQNEAQ in the germline V gene (reference sequence). For the CDR3, the DNA is TGTGCCAGCAGCTTAGTAACAGAAGAGACCCAGTACTTC. Residues: CASSLVTEETQYF. Full variable domain (rest looked up from reference TRBV7-9 and TRBJ2-5): DTGVSQNPRHKITKRGQNVTFRCDPISEHNRLYWYRQTLGQGPEFLTYFQNEAQLEKSRLLSDRFSAERPKGSFSTLEIQRTEQGDSAMYLCASSLVTEETQYFGPGTRLLVL.

The V and J genes are TRBV11-2 and TRBJ2-5, with D tentatively TRBD1 or TRBD2 (7 bases each). Germline CDR1 reads SGHAT; CDR2 reads FQNNGV. The CDR3 runs 15 residues. With 4 bases removed from V and 2 bases from J, the gap between germline ends came to 14 bases. CDR3 bases: TGTGCCAGCAGCTCCGGGGGGACAGAGCAAGAGACCCAGTACTTC. The encoded protein is CASSSGGTEQETQYF. The full variable domain, rest sourced from reference TRBV11-2 and TRBJ2-5, is EAGVAQSPRYKIIEKRQSVAFWCNPISGHATLYWYQQILGQGPKLLIQFQNNGVVDDSQLPKDRFSAERLKGVDSTLKIQPAKLEDSAVYLCASSSGGTEQETQYFGPGTRLLVL.

As to this clone: At the DNA level, this CDR3 is encoded by other sequences in the same sample as well. V is TRBV27 and J is TRBJ1-1, with TRBD1 matching over 10 bases. This CDR3 has 13 amino acids. V shed 3 bases and J 5 bases; nucleotides not matched to a gene: 0. CDR1 MNHEY and CDR2 SMNVEV come from the germline V gene (reference sequence). CDR3 nucleotide sequence: TGTGCCAGCAGTTTGGACAGGGGGACTGAAGCTTTCTTT. It specifies CASSLDRGTEAFF.

About this clone itself: Germline is not matched at one junction end, which may reflect a read error. The chain couples TRBV4-1 to TRBJ2-7, with 7 bases lining up with TRBD2. Germline lookup yields CDR1 MGHRA and CDR2 YSYEKL. CDR3 length: 13 residues. The CDR3 DNA sequence: TGCGCCAGCAGCCTGACTAGCTCCCACGAGCAGTACTTC. As protein: CASSLTSSHEQYF.

This chain joins TRBV5-1 and TRBJ1-1, with D perhaps TRBD1 (5 bases). In germline, CDR1 is SGHRS, CDR2 YFSETQ. V lost 5 bases to trimming and J lost 3 bases, with 11 bases between them. The CDR3 contains 13 residues. CDR3 nucleotide sequence: TGCGCCAGCAGGGGGGACGGGGACACTGAAGCTTTCTTT. Protein: CASRGDGDTEAFF.

V is TRBV15 and J is TRBJ2-3; 7 nucleotides match TRBD2. The V and J ends lost 0 bases and 2 bases, in that order; junction bases with no gene match: 11. The CDR3 has 18 amino acids. Germline V gives CDR1 LNHNV, CDR2 YYDKDF (reference sequence). The DNA for the CDR3 is TGTGCCACCAGCAGAGATTCAAGGGTGGGGGGGAACACAGATACGCAGTATTTT. Encoded protein: CATSRDSRVGGNTDTQYF.

J is TRBJ2-3 and V is TRBV18; perhaps TRBD1 as D (6 bases). This CDR3 region has 16 residues. V was trimmed by 3 bases and J by 0 bases, leaving 13 bases between them. Per germline, CDR1 KGHSH and CDR2 LQKENI. Here the CDR3 reads CASSPTTGRSTDTQYF. As DNA, the CDR3 is TGTGCCAGCTCACCTACGACAGGTCGGAGCACAGATACGCAGTATTTT.

This clone showed up just once. The chain uses TRBV6-1 and TRBJ2-3, with D possibly called TRBD1 or TRBD2 (7 bases each). CDR1 and CDR2 (germline): MNHNS, SASEGT. The CDR3 contains 16 residues. With 4 bases removed from V and 2 bases from J, the gap between germline ends came to 16 bases. The CDR3, as DNA: TGTGCCAGCAGTGGGGACAGCCGGGACTACACAGATACGCAGTATTTT. Protein sequence: CASSGDSRDYTDTQYF.

The J gene is TRBJ2-3, the V gene TRBV6-1; 10 bases line up with TRBD2. Looked up from germline, CDR1 is MNHNS and CDR2 is SASEGT. V lost 4 bases to trimming and J lost 2 bases; unmatched junction nucleotides: 3. This CDR3 region has 15 residues. CDR3 residues: CASSGAGGDTDTQYF. The DNA of the CDR3 is TGTGCCAGCAGTGGAGCGGGAGGGGACACAGATACGCAGTATTTT.

DNA for the CDR3: TGTGCCAGCAGCTTAGAATCAGGGGTGGCTGAAGCTTTCTTT. Encoded protein: CASSLESGVAEAFF. The V gene is TRBV7-6, the J gene TRBJ1-1; TRBD1 is a possible D gene (6 bases). V lost 1 base to trimming and J lost 6 bases, with 12 bases between them. Germline V gene lookup returns CDR1 SGHVS and CDR2 FNYEAQ. CDR3 size: 14 residues.

Points on this clone: The same CDR3 also results from other DNA sequences found in this sample. V gene TRBV19 combines with J gene TRBJ1-5; TRBD1 aligns across 8 bases. The CDR3 extends over 15 amino acids. Trimming at V came to 3 bases and at J to 2 bases, leaving 3 bases not matched to a gene. Germline loops: CDR1 LNHDA, CDR2 SQIVND (reference sequence). Written as DNA, the CDR3 is TGTGCCAGTAGTATCGGACAGGGTGGCAATCAGCCCCAGCATTTT. Its translation: CASSIGQGGNQPQHF.

Points on this clone: The sample contains more than one DNA sequence encoding this CDR3. The chain couples TRBV27 to TRBJ2-7; 8 nucleotides match TRBD1. V was pared by 2 bases and J by 4 bases, with 1 base of the junction left unmatched. Per germline, CDR1 MNHEY and CDR2 SMNVEV (reference sequence). The CDR3 covers 13 residues. Written as DNA, the CDR3 is TGTGCCAGCAGTTTAGACAGGGGATACGAGCAGTACTTC. It is translated as CASSLDRGYEQYF.

The chain combines TRBV11-2 with TRBJ2-7, with D perhaps TRBD2 (6 bases). Trimming took 1 base from V and 2 from J, leaving 12 bases between them. Germline V lookup: CDR1 SGHAT, CDR2 FQNNGV. This CDR3 comprises 15 residues. The CDR3 sequence is CASSLVGGVTYEQYF. The CDR3 region has the DNA TGTGCCAGCAGCTTAGTTGGCGGGGTTACCTACGAGCAGTACTTC.

The rearrangement uses TRBV27 and TRBJ2-7; 11 bases agree with TRBD2. Losses at the gene ends were 6 bases for V and 0 bases for J; bases not matched to a gene: 4. In germline, CDR1 is MNHEY, CDR2 SMNVEV (reference sequence). The CDR3 runs 15 residues. CDR3 in DNA: TGTGCCAGCAGGGGAGGGACTAGCGGCTCCTACGAGCAGTACTTC. Protein sequence: CASRGGTSGSYEQYF.

This chain uses TRBV5-1 with TRBJ2-7, with TRBD1 matching over 8 bases. The V gene end was trimmed by 5 bases and the J gene end by 5 bases; junction bases not matched to a gene: 6. The CDR3 consists of 13 residues. Germline loops: CDR1 SGHRS, CDR2 YFSETQ. CDR3 coding DNA: TGCGCCAGCAGGCAGGGGGCGCCCGACGAGCAGTACTTC. This encodes CASRQGAPDEQYF. Complete variable domain (other parts from reference TRBV5-1 and TRBJ2-7): KAGVTQTPRYLIKTRGQQVTLSCSPISGHRSVSWYQQTPGQGLQFLFEYFSETQRNKGNFPGRFSGRQFSNSRSEMNVSTLELGDSALYLCASRQGAPDEQYFGPGTRLTVT.

This CDR3 is CASIQGPHNEQFF. The CDR3 DNA reads TGTGCCAGCATCCAGGGACCACACAATGAGCAGTTCTTC. The chain carries TRBV28 and TRBJ2-1; perhaps D is TRBD1 or TRBD2 (5 bases each). Germline CDR1 MDHEN, CDR2 SYDVKM. The CDR3 covers 13 residues. The V and J ends lost 7 bases and 5 bases respectively, with 12 bases between them.

The chain is built from TRBV5-6 and TRBJ2-7; 8 bases line up with TRBD1. CDR1 SGHDT and CDR2 YYEEEE come from the germline V gene. The ends lost 2 bases at V and 0 bases at J; junction bases unmatched: 7. The CDR3 contains 16 residues. This CDR3 reads CASSLRHQGASYEQYF. The CDR3 DNA reads TGTGCCAGCAGCTTAAGACATCAGGGGGCCTCCTACGAGCAGTACTTC.

Concerning this clone: Other DNA sequences in the sample encode the same CDR3. The chain has TRBV29-1 and TRBJ2-1; possibly TRBD1 for D (6 bases). The V gene's germline CDR1 is SQVTM and CDR2 ANQGSEA. Trimming cost V 4 bases and J 5 bases, with 6 bases left between them. The CDR3 consists of 11 residues. CDR3 sequence: CSVGQDNEQFF. In nucleotides, the CDR3 is TGCAGCGTTGGACAGGACAATGAGCAGTTCTTC.

This chain connects TRBV4-1 to TRBJ1-5, with D possibly matching TRBD1 (5 bases). The CDR3 contains 15 residues. The V gene's germline CDR1 is MGHRA and CDR2 YSYEKL. Trimming stripped 2 bases from V and 5 bases from J, with 13 bases between. The CDR3 nucleotides are TGCGCCAGCAGCCAACCGGGCCAGGGTTATCAGCCCCAGCATTTT. This gives the protein CASSQPGQGYQPQHF.

The chain uses TRBV28 and TRBJ1-1, with 7 bases identical to TRBD1. The V gene's germline CDR1 is MDHEN and CDR2 SYDVKM. J lost 3 bases, V lost 5 bases, and 9 bases had no gene match. This CDR3 has 15 residues. The CDR3 region is CASSPMTGLHTEAFF. For the CDR3, the DNA is TGTGCCAGCAGTCCAATGACAGGGCTACACACTGAAGCTTTCTTT.

The rearrangement joins TRBV27 to TRBJ2-7; D perhaps matches TRBD1 (5 bases). Germline-derived CDR1 and CDR2 are MNHEY and SMNVEV (reference sequence). The CDR3 is 14 amino acids. Trimming took 3 bases from V and 2 from J, leaving 11 bases between them. The CDR3 DNA follows: TGTGCCAGCAGTTTCGGCAGGGCCCCCTACGAGCAGTACTTC. The encoded protein is CASSFGRAPYEQYF.

The chain joins TRBV27 to TRBJ2-5; TRBD2 aligns across 9 bases. J lost 5 bases, V lost 7 bases, and 14 bases had no gene match. Per the germline V gene, CDR1 is MNHEY and CDR2 is SMNVEV (reference sequence). CDR3 length equals 16 residues. The CDR3, as DNA: TGTGCCAGCACCCCATACCCCCTAAGCGGGAGGGAGACCCAGTACTTC. Translated, it gives CASTPYPLSGRETQYF.

This chain connects TRBV27 to TRBJ2-7; D remains ambiguous. Germline-derived CDR1 and CDR2 are MNHEY and SMNVEV (reference sequence). This CDR3 has 11 amino acids. V was shortened by 6 bases and J by 3 bases, with 6 bases between the two germline ends. CDR3 sequence (DNA): TGTGCCAGCAGAAAGTACTACGAGCAGTACTTC. This gives the protein CASRKYYEQYF.